This TCR beta chain was retrieved from a study of T cells in tumors after PD-1 blockade. Study at large: Daily vismodegib 150 mg continued in a subset of anti-PD-1-treated patients.

Tumor or blood genomic DNA was sequenced, with inputs of about 550 ng to 6,500 ng. Study-level points and caveats: Roughly 40% of tumor TCR clonotypes were also found in blood.

Generated by immunoSEQ multiplex PCR, the TCRdb table keeps only in-frame clones and is missing some. The sample carries 30,000 to 35,000 clones, approximately 70% recorded once. Comment on this clone: What it binds is unknown.

The CDR3 has 17 amino acids. Germline-derived CDR1 and CDR2 are SNHLY and FYNNEI. V was clipped by 7 bases and J by 1 base, with 20 bases between them. The sequencing here drew on PBMCs, taken after anti-PD-1 treatment. The TCR was taken from a human donor with basal cell carcinoma. The chain joins TRBV2 to TRBJ2-1; a possible D gene is TRBD2 (6 bases). CDR3 DNA sequence: TGTGCCAGCAATAGCCAAACTGGGACTTATTCCTACAATGAGCAGTTCTTC. Residues: CASNSQTGTYSYNEQFF.